The entry that follows covers one TCR beta chain sequence. The record originates from a study of cytomegalovirus exposure and HLA in healthy donors. Both 60 Vbeta primers and 13 Jbeta primers went into the PCR. Only in-frame clones appear in the TCRdb table, and some are missing; sequencing was by immunoSEQ multiplex PCR. Of about 270,000 clones listed, 72% are singletons. The source of this sequence is a female donor in good health and CMV-seronegative. The sample was PBMCs.

The chain's CDR3 is CASSLDGGKTPNQPQHF. The CDR3 nucleotides read TGTGCCAGCAGCCTCGACGGGGGGAAAACCCCCAATCAGCCCCAGCATTTT. The chain has TRBV7-9 and TRBJ1-5; TRBD1 is a possible D gene (5 bases). The CDR3 loop spans 17 amino acids. V gave up 5 bases and J gave up 3 bases, with 20 bases separating them. Germline V gene lookup returns CDR1 SEHNR and CDR2 FQNEAQ (reference sequence).